Listed here are 3 T cell receptor beta chains from one sample, sequenced in a study of T-cell memory formation after mild COVID-19. TCRdb redid the calling of the 5' RACE reads with MiXCR, one entry per CDR3 protein. The sample consists of a few hundred thousand distinct CDR3 sequences, around 28% of them appearing once. Sequenced material: PBMCs or a T cell subset sorted from them (not recorded which). The receptors come from an adult woman who had mild COVID-19 (a few samples of this study predate the infection). Cell type and time point are not known.

The chain recombines TRBV27 with TRBJ2-7, with D uncertain. CDR1 is MNHEY, CDR2 SMNVEV, per germline (reference sequence). CDR3 length: 14 residues. The germline V and J ends were trimmed by 2 bases and 6 bases, with 14 bases remaining between them. The CDR3 coding sequence is TGTGCCAGCAGTTTAACCGGGTCTTCCCTCGAGCAGTACTTC. Residues: CASSLTGSSLEQYF.

This clonotype was detected a few times. J is TRBJ2-7 and V is TRBV7-2; D unclear. CDR3 length equals 15 residues. The V end lost 1 base, the J end lost 2 bases, and 12 bases lay between the germline ends. Per germline, CDR1 SGHTA and CDR2 FQGNSA. DNA for the CDR3: TGTGCCAGCAGCTTAGGAGTCACGGCCCCCTACGAGCAGTACTTC. It yields the protein CASSLGVTAPYEQYF.

This clonotype was seen a handful of times. The rearrangement joins TRBV5-1 to TRBJ2-5, with D perhaps assigned TRBD1 or TRBD2 (5 bases each). This CDR3 contains 15 residues. Trimming removed 4 bases from V and 2 bases from J, with 15 bases in between. Looked up from germline, CDR1 is SGHRS and CDR2 is YFSETQ. CDR3: CASSPGTDTQETQYF. CDR3 nucleotide sequence: TGCGCCAGCAGCCCCGGGACGGATACTCAAGAGACCCAGTACTTC. Filled out from reference TRBV5-1 and TRBJ2-5, the complete variable domain reads KAGVTQTPRYLIKTRGQQVTLSCSPISGHRSVSWYQQTPGQGLQFLFEYFSETQRNKGNFPGRFSGRQFSNSRSEMNVSTLELGDSALYLCASSPGTDTQETQYFGPGTRLLVL.